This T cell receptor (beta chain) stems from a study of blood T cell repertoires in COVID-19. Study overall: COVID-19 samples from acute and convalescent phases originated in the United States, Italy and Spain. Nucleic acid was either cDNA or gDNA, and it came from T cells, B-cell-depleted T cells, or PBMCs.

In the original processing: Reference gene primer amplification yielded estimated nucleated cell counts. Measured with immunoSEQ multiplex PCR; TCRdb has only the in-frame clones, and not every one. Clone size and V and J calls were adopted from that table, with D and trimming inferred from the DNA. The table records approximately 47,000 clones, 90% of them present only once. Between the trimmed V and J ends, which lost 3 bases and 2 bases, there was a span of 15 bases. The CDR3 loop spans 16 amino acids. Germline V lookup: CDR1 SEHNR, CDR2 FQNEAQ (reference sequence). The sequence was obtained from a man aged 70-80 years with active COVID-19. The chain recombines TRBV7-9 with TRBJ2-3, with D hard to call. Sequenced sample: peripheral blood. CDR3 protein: CASSFELVRPTDTQYF. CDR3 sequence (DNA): TGTGCCAGCAGCTTTGAGCTAGTTAGGCCCACAGATACGCAGTATTTT.